The T cell receptor beta chain described here comes from a study of shared clonotypes between healthy human individuals. Study outcomes and limitations: Estimated richness values were generally larger in naive subsets than in memory subsets. The represented genetic and exposure-history diversity was limited by the small number of donors.

V gave up 5 bases and J gave up 10 bases, with 17 bases separating them. CDR1 MDHEN and CDR2 SYDVKM come from the germline V gene. CDR3 length equals 14 residues. About this clone itself: Its target is unknown.

Sequencing used immunoSEQ multiplex PCR; TCRdb keeps in-frame clones, though not all of them. Of 150,000 to 200,000 clones listed, 85% to 95% are singletons. The J gene is TRBJ1-4, the V gene TRBV28; no firm D call. This receptor was obtained from a woman aged 25 to 39 in good health. Material for sequencing was naive CD4+ T cells sorted from blood. Subset reported: CD45RA+ positively selected. The chain's CDR3 is CASSTPETFVKLFF. Written as DNA, the CDR3 is TGTGCCAGCAGTACCCCAGAAACGTTCGTAAAACTGTTTTTT.